These 20 T cell receptor beta chains were sequenced from one sample in a study of T cell responses to AZD1222 COVID-19 vaccine. Method: immunoSEQ multiplex PCR; TCRdb's copy keeps in-frame clones and lacks some. The data show about 110,000 clones, approximately 91% seen once. The sequencing here drew on peripheral blood, taken on day 0 of MenACWY control vaccination. The source is an adult in good health.

This rearrangement joins TRBV6-5 to TRBJ1-1; the D is unclear. Trimming stripped 6 bases from V and 7 bases from J, with 15 bases between. Per the germline V gene, CDR1 is MNHEY and CDR2 is SVGAGI. CDR3 length equals 13 residues. The CDR3 nucleotides are TGTGCCAGCAGGCCTAGTGGGAGGAGTGAAGCTTTCTTT. The encoded protein is CASRPSGRSEAFF.

This rearrangement joins TRBV6-6 to TRBJ2-7; D may be TRBD1 (5 bases). CDR3 length: 17 residues. Looked up from germline, CDR1 is MNHNY and CDR2 is SVGAGI (reference sequence). V was trimmed by 5 bases and J by 3 bases, leaving 23 bases between them. CDR3 region: CASSPGKVWGEHYEQYF. The CDR3 nucleotides read TGTGCCAGCAGTCCAGGGAAAGTCTGGGGTGAACACTACGAGCAGTACTTC.

The chain combines TRBV29-1 with TRBJ2-1; maybe TRBD2 (5 bases). The CDR3 runs 15 residues. V was shortened by 1 base and J by 5 bases, with 15 bases between the two germline ends. Germline assignment: CDR1 SQVTM and CDR2 ANQGSEA. CDR3 loop: CSVEGLSAGHNEQFF. The CDR3 coding sequence is TGCAGCGTTGAAGGCCTCTCCGCGGGCCACAATGAGCAGTTCTTC.

The genes are TRBV5-4 and TRBJ1-3; no clear D. CDR3 length: 15 amino acids. Germline lookup yields CDR1 SGHNT and CDR2 YYREEE (reference sequence). Deletions cut 2 bases from V and 3 bases from J, with 12 bases between. The CDR3 sequence: CASSFPSARGNTIYF. CDR3 nucleotide sequence: TGTGCCAGCAGCTTTCCCTCAGCCCGTGGAAACACCATATATTTT.

This chain links TRBV25-1 with TRBJ1-6; 7 nucleotides line up with TRBD1. V trimming: 6 bases; J trimming: 8 bases; junction bases outside the gene matches: 7. The germline V gene encodes CDR1 MGHDK and CDR2 SYGVNS. The CDR3 loop spans 14 amino acids. This chain's CDR3 is CASRPDRADSPLHF. The CDR3 DNA follows: TGTGCCAGCAGGCCTGACAGGGCCGATTCACCCCTCCACTTT.

This sequence joins TRBV3-1 (or the pseudogene TRBV3-2) and TRBJ2-3; D unclear. CDR3 length equals 15 residues. The V end lost 3 bases, the J end lost 2 bases, and 12 bases lay between the germline ends. CDR1 and CDR2 (germline): LGHDT, YNNKEL (reference sequence). CDR3 in amino acids: CASSQQPSTTDTQYF. Here the CDR3 DNA reads TGTGCCAGCAGCCAGCAGCCCTCCACCACAGATACGCAGTATTTT.

V and J are TRBV6-5 and TRBJ2-5, with TRBD1 as a possible D gene (5 bases). The CDR3 is 16 amino acids. Germline CDR1 MNHEY, CDR2 SVGAGI. V was pared by 2 bases and J by 0 bases, with 13 bases between. DNA for the CDR3: TGTGCCAGCAGTTACGCCCGACAGTCCTACCAAGAGACCCAGTACTTC. It codes for CASSYARQSYQETQYF.

V usage is TRBV7-6 and J usage is TRBJ1-6, with a tentative D call TRBD1 (5 bases). V lost 5 bases, J lost 10 bases, and 24 bases lay in between. The CDR3 has 17 amino acids. Germline V gene sequence: CDR1 SGHVS, CDR2 FNYEAQ. CDR3 in DNA: TGTGCCAGCAGCCCCAGCCCAGGGAGGGAAGCTCGGTCACCCCTCCACTTT. It is translated as CASSPSPGREARSPLHF.

CDR3 region: CAISFQDTDTQYF. DNA for the CDR3: TGTGCCATCAGTTTCCAGGACACAGATACGCAGTATTTT. This chain uses TRBV10-3 with TRBJ2-3; the D is unclear. V lost 5 bases, J lost 2 bases, and 8 bases lay in between. The germline V gene encodes CDR1 ENHRY and CDR2 SYGVKD. CDR3 length: 13 amino acids.

This clone was recorded once. The J gene is TRBJ1-5, the V gene TRBV28; D is uncertain. CDR3 length equals 13 residues. Germline V gene data show CDR1 as MDHEN and CDR2 as SYDVKM. Trimming stripped 6 bases from V and 4 bases from J, with 10 bases between. The CDR3 loop reads CASSKNRNQPQHF. The CDR3 DNA reads as TGTGCCAGCAGCAAAAACAGAAATCAGCCCCAGCATTTT.

V usage is TRBV5-6 and J usage is TRBJ1-1, with D possibly matching TRBD1 (6 bases). V gave up 0 bases and J gave up 3 bases, with 15 bases separating them. Germline CDR1 and CDR2: SGHDT and YYEEEE. The length of the CDR3 is 16 residues. For the CDR3, the DNA is TGTGCCAGCAGCTTGGCCCGTCAGGGGAAAGACACTGAAGCTTTCTTT. It specifies CASSLARQGKDTEAFF.

This chain uses TRBV12-3 or TRBV12-4 with TRBJ1-1, with no clear D. The V end was cut by 6 bases, the J end by 1 base, with 9 bases between. CDR3 length: 13 residues. The CDR3 region has the DNA TGTGCCAGCAGCTTACATGGGAACACTGAAGCTTTCTTT. This sequence encodes CASSLHGNTEAFF.

J is TRBJ2-1 and V is TRBV7-3; TRBD2 matches 8 bases. This CDR3 has 15 residues. Germline trimming cut 5 bases from V and 0 bases from J; bases unmatched to any gene: 3. Germline lookup yields CDR1 SGHTA and CDR2 FQGTGA. CDR3 sequence (DNA): TGTGCCAGCAGCCTAGCGGGTAGCTCCTACAATGAGCAGTTCTTC. Protein sequence: CASSLAGSSYNEQFF.

The rearrangement links TRBV19 to TRBJ1-2, with D perhaps TRBD1 (5 bases). The germline V and J ends were trimmed by 3 bases and 3 bases, with 20 bases remaining between them. This CDR3 is built from 17 residues. CDR1 is LNHDA, CDR2 SQIVND, per germline (reference sequence). In DNA form, the CDR3 reads TGTGCCAGTAGTATCCCCGCAGGGAGGTTTCGTGACTATGGCTACACCTTC. It codes for CASSIPAGRFRDYGYTF.

The chain links TRBV4-1 to TRBJ1-3, with 10 nucleotides matching TRBD1. Germline trimming cut 4 bases from V and 4 bases from J; bases unmatched to any gene: 13. Germline V gene data show CDR1 as MGHRA and CDR2 as YSYEKL. The CDR3 covers 18 residues. This chain's CDR3 is CASSPGGQGNFWGNTIYF. CDR3 coding DNA: TGCGCCAGCAGCCCGGGGGGACAGGGGAATTTTTGGGGAAACACCATATATTTT.

This clone was picked up a small number of times. This rearrangement joins TRBV28 to TRBJ1-6; 10 bases align to TRBD1. Germline V gene lookup returns CDR1 MDHEN and CDR2 SYDVKM. Trimming removed 3 bases from V and 7 bases from J; junction bases left unmatched: 3. CDR3 length equals 15 residues. The chain's CDR3 is CASSFQGQGNSPLHF. In nucleotides, the CDR3 is TGTGCCAGCAGTTTCCAGGGACAGGGGAATTCACCCCTCCACTTT.

The chain links TRBV28 to TRBJ2-7; 12 positions agree with TRBD1. This CDR3 has 15 amino acids. Germline assignment: CDR1 MDHEN and CDR2 SYDVKM. The junction had 10 bases not matched to a gene; V was cut back by 9 bases and J by 4 bases. The CDR3 DNA reads TGTGCCAGTCGTATTCCGGGACAGGGGGCTTACGAGCAGTACTTC. As protein: CASRIPGQGAYEQYF.

The chain has TRBV5-4 and TRBJ1-1; no clear D. The CDR3 loop spans 15 amino acids. Germline V gene lookup returns CDR1 SGHNT and CDR2 YYREEE (reference sequence). Trimming took off 5 bases at V and 6 bases at J, with 20 bases between the two ends. DNA for the CDR3: TGTGCCAGCAGTTTTGACTTAATTGAAGGTCCTGAAGCTTTCTTT. This translates into CASSFDLIEGPEAFF.

CDR3 sequence: CASSHIGRYEQYF. CDR3 DNA sequence: TGTGCCAGCAGCCATATAGGACGATACGAGCAGTACTTC. The chain employs TRBV3-1 (or the pseudogene TRBV3-2) and TRBJ2-7; D gene ambiguous. The V and J ends lost 3 bases and 4 bases respectively, with 10 bases between them. CDR1 is LGHDT, CDR2 YNNKEL, per germline (reference sequence). The CDR3 length is 13 residues.

V usage is TRBV18 and J usage is TRBJ1-3; the D is unclear. This CDR3 is 15 amino acids long. Per the germline V gene, CDR1 is KGHSH and CDR2 is LQKENI. The germline V and J ends were trimmed by 3 bases and 0 bases, with 9 bases remaining between them. The CDR3 loop reads CASSPSGDSGNTIYF. DNA of the CDR3: TGTGCCAGCTCACCTTCCGGGGACTCTGGAAACACCATATATTTT.